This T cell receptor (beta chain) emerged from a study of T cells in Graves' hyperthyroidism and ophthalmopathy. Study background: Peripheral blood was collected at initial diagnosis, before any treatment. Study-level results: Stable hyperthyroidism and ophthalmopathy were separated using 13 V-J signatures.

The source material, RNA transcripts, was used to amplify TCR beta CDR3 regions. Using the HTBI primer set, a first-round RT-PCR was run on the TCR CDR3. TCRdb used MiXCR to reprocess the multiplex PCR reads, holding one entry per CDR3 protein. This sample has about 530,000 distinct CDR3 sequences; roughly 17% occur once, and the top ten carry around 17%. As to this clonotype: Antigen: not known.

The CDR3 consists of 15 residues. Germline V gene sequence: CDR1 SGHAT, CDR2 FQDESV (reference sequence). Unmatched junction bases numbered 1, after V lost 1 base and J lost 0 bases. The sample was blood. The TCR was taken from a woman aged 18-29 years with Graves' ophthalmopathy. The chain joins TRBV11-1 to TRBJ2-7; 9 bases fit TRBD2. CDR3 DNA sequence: TGTGCCAGCAGCTTAGGACTAGCGGTCTCCTACGAGCAGTACTTC. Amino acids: CASSLGLAVSYEQYF.